Sequencing of this TCR beta chain was carried out in a study of OX40 agonist ivuxolimab in advanced cancers. Study summary: Patients in the trial were receiving intravenous ivuxolimab every 2 weeks, at doses of 0.01 to 10 mg/kg. Study conclusions and caveats: Among the nonresponders, some also had low normalized T-cell clonal expansion. Clonal expansion in partial responders at 0.1-3.0 mg/kg ranked among the lowest.

Trimming took off 6 bases at V and 0 bases at J, with 16 bases between the two ends. Germline V gene sequence: CDR1 SEHNR, CDR2 FQNEAQ (reference sequence). The CDR3 is 16 amino acids. A remark on this clone: Its antigen is not identified.

Data came from immunoSEQ multiplex PCR; TCRdb stores just in-frame clones and leaves some out. The table lists tens of thousands of clones, 70% to 90% of them singletons. The clonotype was recovered from an adult with an advanced solid tumor such as melanoma, head and neck, liver or kidney cancer. This rearrangement joins TRBV7-9 to TRBJ2-3; possible D gene TRBD1, 6 bases. This specimen was CD4+ or CD8+ T cells sorted from blood, taken in a trial of the OX40 agonist ivuxolimab. The CDR3 sequence is CASREKDRGSTDTQYF. CDR3 DNA: TGTGCCAGCAGGGAGAAGGATAGGGGGAGCACAGATACGCAGTATTTT.